This is a list of T cell receptor beta chains from one sample in a study of T-cell reconstitution after alpha-beta-depleted transplantation in children. One entry per CDR3 protein results from TCRdb running MiXCR on the PCR reads. The repertoire holds about 830,000 distinct CDR3 sequences, with around 17% as singletons. The source was PBMCs, mostly from graft donor cells, collected 360 days after TCRalphabeta/CD19-depleted stem cell transplant. The receptors were gathered from a male patient younger than 18 who had a stem cell transplant for acute lymphoblastic leukemia, so the T cells may come from the graft donor. Both conserved end residues are part of each CDR3.

J gene	V gene	CDR3 protein
TRBJ1-1	TRBV20-1	CSARVQGRGTEAFF
TRBJ2-5	TRBV3-1	CASSQDRTAQETQYF
TRBJ2-3	TRBV12-3/TRBV12-4	CASNVPVSFTDTQYF
TRBJ2-3	TRBV18	CASSPARVITDTQYF
TRBJ1-1	TRBV7-6	CASSLAPRVEEAFF
TRBJ1-5	TRBV12-3/TRBV12-4	CASNQGQGGKPQHF
TRBJ1-5	TRBV7-2	CASSLRDSQDQPQHF
TRBJ1-2	TRBV29-1	CSVPDGHYGYTF
TRBJ2-3	TRBV20-1	CSGLAIDTQYF
TRBJ2-4	TRBV27	CASGRGASIQYF
TRBJ2-7	TRBV27	CASSPHGPTYEQYF
TRBJ2-1	TRBV11-2	CASSFLRGNEQFF
TRBJ2-7	TRBV14	CASSHSLGGLAGWEQYF
TRBJ2-7	TRBV9	CASSPQPLGAYEQYF
TRBJ1-2	TRBV28	CASQRGQGARGYTF
TRBJ2-1	TRBV12-3/TRBV12-4	CASTGYNEQFF
TRBJ2-1	TRBV15	CATSRSGYNEQFF
TRBJ2-7	TRBV6-1	CASSRGDSPSYEQYF
TRBJ1-2	TRBV12-3/TRBV12-4	CASGGQGAYGYTF
TRBJ2-7	TRBV29-1	CSVESREGYEQYF
TRBJ2-7	TRBV10-1	CASSDYDIAGVPYEQYF
TRBJ2-1	TRBV7-9	CASSSLAETKNEQFF
TRBJ1-2	TRBV7-9	CASSLRTGSYGYTF
TRBJ2-7	TRBV27	CASSPLAGYTYEQYF
TRBJ2-1	TRBV5-1	CASSFVPGQEQFF
TRBJ1-4	TRBV12-3/TRBV12-4	CASSTTGAFEKLFF
TRBJ1-1	TRBV5-1	CASSFGTGATEAFF